The present T cell receptor beta chain was sequenced within a study of CD4 T cells in relation to SARS-CoV-2 and coronaviruses. Unexposed donor CD4+ T cells date from 2011-2018, before the COVID-19 pandemic. The cells were cultured for around ten days before CD4+ T cells were isolated. Cells permitting, SARS-CoV-2 S/N and four cold-coronavirus spikes were tested on unexposed-donor CD4+ T cells. Half the medium was replaced with IL-2 medium on days 3 and 7. Overall study results and limits: In around 60% of donors, memory CD4+ clonotypes crossrecognized SARS-CoV-2 and at least one common cold coronavirus spike. No donor gave both pre-pandemic and post-infection samples.

As regards this clone: What it binds is not known.

The V end lost 4 bases, the J end lost 0 bases, and 7 bases lay between the germline ends. This CDR3 is built from 15 residues. Germline CDR1 KGHSH, CDR2 LQKENI. This table comes from immunoSEQ multiplex PCR, and its TCRdb copy is limited to in-frame clones, with some not included. The table has about 26,000 clones, more than 75% seen once. Sequencing was done on a sample of CD4+ T cells from PBMCs, cultured in vitro. The clonotype comes from a human donor in good health. The rearrangement joins TRBV18 to TRBJ2-6; D may be TRBD1 or TRBD2 (5 bases each). CDR3 DNA sequence: TGTGCCAGCTCACAGGGGACCTCTGGGGCCAACGTCCTGACTTTC. This encodes CASSQGTSGANVLTF.